Sequencing of this TCR beta chain was carried out in a study of blood T cells in healthy people across ages. Overall study: Template switching picked up about one barcoded beta molecule for each two T cells. Study conclusions and caveats: Unsorted PBMCs prevented conclusive naive versus antigen-experienced comparison.

The donors, all healthy, were Caucasians living in Russia, aged about 6 to 100. They isolated at least 6 million PBMCs from each sample. Worth noting for this clonotype: Antigen unknown.

The use of a sample-barcoded 5' primer and a J-beta primer mix characterized a second PCR of about 6 to 11 cycles. TCRdb independently ran MiXCR on the 5' RACE reads; one entry per CDR3 protein. Seen here are over a million distinct CDR3 sequences, 35% to 45% observed once, and the top ten hold less than 5%. The CDR3 loop spans 14 amino acids. Germline values: CDR1 MGHRA, CDR2 YSYEKL. Trimming cost V 6 bases and J 7 bases; bases outside gene matches: 12. The genes are TRBV4-1 and TRBJ2-7; 7 positions agree with TRBD2. Material for sequencing was blood. This TCR was recovered from a woman between 18 and 30 years old in good health. CDR3 sequence (DNA): TGCGCCAGCAGAAAAGGGACTACCCCGGGGGAGCAGTACTTC. Translating gives CASRKGTTPGEQYF.